The rows below give T cell receptor beta chains drawn from one sample of a study of blood T cell repertoires in COVID-19. Assay: immunoSEQ multiplex PCR; the TCRdb copy retains only in-frame clones and omits some. The sample has 40,000 to 50,000 clones, around 85% seen once. The sequenced sample was peripheral blood. These TCRs come from a woman aged 80 or older with acute or convalescent COVID-19. The CDR3 runs from the conserved cysteine through the conserved F or W. The D gene is left open where the match is weak. Clone sizes are given selectively: once, few, many, or a class where the clone is expanded.

D gene	V gene	clone size	J gene	CDR3 protein	CDR3 DNA
.	TRBV30	.	TRBJ1-4	CAWSVVPGANEKLFF	TGTGCCTGGAGTGTGGTCCCGGGAGCTAATGAAAAACTGTTTTTT
.	TRBV3-1/TRBV3-2	.	TRBJ1-2	CASSQWGVEYGYTF	TGTGCCAGCAGCCAATGGGGGGTAGAGTATGGCTACACCTTC
.	TRBV5-1	.	TRBJ2-7	CASSLGPSSYEQYF	TGCGCCAGCAGCTTGGGCCCTAGCTCCTACGAGCAGTACTTC
TRBD2	TRBV7-8	.	TRBJ2-7	CASSPGLAGNEQYF	TGTGCCAGCAGCCCGGGACTAGCGGGGAACGAGCAGTACTTC
.	TRBV6-5	.	TRBJ1-5	CASSSTGLSNQPQHF	TGTGCCAGCAGTTCAACAGGTCTTAGCAATCAGCCCCAGCATTTT
TRBD1	TRBV10-3	.	TRBJ1-4	CAISWDRGREKLFF	TGTGCCATCAGTTGGGACAGGGGGCGAGAAAAACTGTTTTTT
.	TRBV25-1	.	TRBJ2-6	CASSRAGDLSSGANVLTF	TGTGCCAGCTCTCGAGCAGGGGATTTAAGCTCTGGGGCCAACGTCCTGACTTTC
TRBD2	TRBV5-4	.	TRBJ2-1	CASSFGAGGSYNEQFF	TGTGCCAGCAGCTTCGGCGCGGGGGGTTCCTACAATGAGCAGTTCTTC
.	TRBV30	.	TRBJ2-1	CAWSVRGQGGWRNEQFF	TGTGCCTGGAGTGTACGAGGTCAGGGCGGTTGGAGAAATGAGCAGTTCTTC
TRBD2	TRBV5-1	.	TRBJ2-1	CASSISGGAVNEQFF	TGCGCCAGCAGCATTAGCGGGGGGGCCGTCAATGAGCAGTTCTTC
.	TRBV7-2	.	TRBJ2-2	CASSLVPLAGGELFF	TGTGCCAGCAGCTTAGTCCCGCTAGCAGGCGGGGAGCTGTTTTTT
TRBD2	TRBV30	.	TRBJ2-3	CAWSGGAGGADTQYF	TGTGCCTGGAGTGGAGGAGCGGGGGGGGCGGATACGCAGTATTTT
.	TRBV12-2	.	TRBJ2-1	CASRFSSGGANEQFF	TGTGCAAGTCGCTTTTCTAGCGGGGGGGCGAATGAGCAGTTCTTC
TRBD1	TRBV5-6	.	TRBJ2-5	CASSSTGPQETQYF	TGTGCCAGCAGCTCGACAGGGCCCCAGGAGACCCAGTACTTC
.	TRBV6-5	.	TRBJ2-2	CASARGFFGGELFF	TGTGCCAGCGCGCGCGGGTTTTTCGGCGGGGAGCTGTTTTTT
TRBD2	TRBV19	.	TRBJ2-2	CASSTSTSGGRNGELFF	TGTGCCAGTAGTACCTCGACTAGCGGGGGGCGGAACGGGGAGCTGTTTTTT
.	TRBV10-3	.	TRBJ1-1	CAISERVGNTEAFF	TGTGCCATCAGTGAACGGGTTGGGAACACTGAAGCTTTCTTT
TRBD1	TRBV5-1	.	TRBJ1-2	CASSYGQGQIYGYTF	TGCGCCAGCAGCTATGGACAGGGTCAAATCTATGGCTACACCTTC
TRBD1	TRBV5-1	.	TRBJ1-6	CASSFTGAEGSPLHF	TGCGCCAGCAGCTTCACAGGGGCGGAAGGATCACCCCTCCACTTT
.	TRBV12-3/TRBV12-4	.	TRBJ2-7	CASSSYDYEQYF	TGTGCCAGCAGTTCCTATGACTACGAGCAGTACTTC
.	TRBV18	.	TRBJ2-2	CASSPYRQGNNLNTGELFF	TGTGCCAGCTCCCCCTACCGGCAGGGGAACAATCTTAACACCGGGGAGCTGTTTTTT
.	TRBV7-2	.	TRBJ1-1	CASSSKQANTEAFF	TGTGCCAGCAGCTCTAAACAGGCGAACACTGAAGCTTTCTTT
TRBD1	TRBV24-1	.	TRBJ2-1	CATLDRGLCNEQFF	TGTGCCACCCTCGACAGGGGGCTTTGCAATGAGCAGTTCTTC
.	TRBV7-8	.	TRBJ1-5	CASSLGPPNNQPQHF	TGTGCCAGCAGCTTAGGTCCCCCAAACAATCAGCCCCAGCATTTT
.	TRBV9	.	TRBJ1-4	CASSVGHEATNEKLFF	TGTGCCAGCAGCGTGGGACACGAAGCAACTAATGAAAAACTGTTTTTT
.	TRBV5-1	.	TRBJ1-2	CASSLDQFYGYTF	TGCGCCAGCAGCTTGGACCAGTTCTATGGCTACACCTTC
.	TRBV7-9	.	TRBJ1-5	CASSLGGQGNQPQHF	TGTGCCAGCAGCTTAGGAGGGCAGGGCAATCAGCCCCAGCATTTT
.	TRBV6-4	.	TRBJ2-1	CASPAGIPYNEQFF	TGTGCCAGCCCGGCAGGGATTCCCTACAATGAGCAGTTCTTC
.	TRBV6-2/TRBV6-3	.	TRBJ2-5	CASSYNLEATFQETQYF	TGTGCCAGCAGTTACAACCTGGAGGCAACCTTCCAAGAGACCCAGTACTTC
.	TRBV7-7	.	TRBJ2-2	CASSKGQNTGELFF	TGTGCTAGCAGCAAGGGACAGAACACCGGGGAGCTGTTTTTT
TRBD1	TRBV2	.	TRBJ2-1	CASGQEYNEQFF	TGTGCCAGCGGACAGGAATACAATGAGCAGTTCTTC
.	TRBV4-1	few	TRBJ1-1	CASSQEATMNTEAFF	TGCGCCAGCAGCCAAGAGGCAACTATGAACACTGAAGCTTTCTTT
.	TRBV4-1	.	TRBJ2-3	CASSRIALSTDTQYF	TGCGCCAGCAGCCGGATAGCGCTTAGCACAGATACGCAGTATTTT
TRBD1	TRBV2	.	TRBJ2-2	CASSEAGTGTGELFF	TGTGCCAGCAGTGAAGCGGGGACAGGGACCGGGGAGCTGTTTTTT
.	TRBV3-1/TRBV3-2	.	TRBJ1-2	CASSHTPGTGTLYTF	TGTGCCAGCAGCCATACACCCGGGACTGGTACCCTCTACACCTTC
.	TRBV5-1	.	TRBJ2-3	CASSLDFSPGDTQYF	TGCGCCAGCAGCTTGGATTTCTCTCCGGGAGATACGCAGTATTTT
TRBD1	TRBV7-2	few	TRBJ2-2	CASSPDRGFVGELFF	TGTGCCAGCAGCCCGGACAGGGGGTTTGTCGGGGAGCTGTTTTTT
TRBD2	TRBV5-1	.	TRBJ2-5	CASSVGTSGGGETQYF	TGCGCCAGCAGCGTCGGGACTAGCGGGGGTGGGGAGACCCAGTACTTC
TRBD1	TRBV18	.	TRBJ1-1	CASSPGTGITEAFF	TGTGCCAGCTCACCCGGGACAGGAATCACTGAAGCTTTCTTT
TRBD2	TRBV3-1/TRBV3-2	.	TRBJ2-5	CASSRQAGGAQETQYF	TGTGCCAGCAGTCGACAAGCGGGGGGCGCACAAGAGACCCAGTACTTC
TRBD1	TRBV15	.	TRBJ1-4	CATSKNRGEGKLFF	TGTGCCACCAGCAAGAACAGGGGGGAAGGGAAACTGTTTTTT
TRBD2	TRBV2	.	TRBJ2-2	CASSRLATGELFF	TGTGCCAGCAGCCGACTAGCGACCGGGGAGCTGTTTTTT
TRBD1	TRBV10-3	.	TRBJ1-1	CAIRGTGVAEAFF	TGTGCCATCAGGGGGACAGGGGTGGCTGAAGCTTTCTTT
.	TRBV30	.	TRBJ1-3	CAWSPVVRPGNTIYF	TGTGCCTGGAGTCCCGTAGTGAGGCCCGGAAACACCATATATTTT
.	TRBV15	.	TRBJ1-2	CATSRDRQQYGYTF	TGTGCCACCAGCAGAGATCGACAGCAGTATGGCTACACCTTC
TRBD1	TRBV25-1	.	TRBJ1-1	CASSPRDRGSTEAFF	TGTGCCAGCAGCCCACGGGACAGGGGTAGCACTGAAGCTTTCTTT
.	TRBV28	.	TRBJ1-1	CASSFDRYTEAFF	TGTGCCAGCAGTTTCGACAGGTACACTGAAGCTTTCTTT
TRBD1	TRBV10-3	.	TRBJ1-3	CAISGTGGSGNTIYF	TGTGCCATCAGTGGGACAGGGGGATCTGGAAACACCATATATTTT
TRBD2	TRBV11-1	.	TRBJ2-1	CASSLGLAGNNEQFF	TGTGCCAGCAGCTTAGGACTAGCGGGGAACAATGAGCAGTTCTTC
TRBD1	TRBV19	few	TRBJ2-6	CASSPGTAPSGANVLTF	TGTGCCAGTAGTCCCGGGACAGCTCCTTCTGGGGCCAACGTCCTGACTTTC
TRBD1	TRBV23-1	once	TRBJ1-2	CASSQPSTGGYGYTF	TGCGCCAGCAGTCAGCCATCAACAGGGGGCTATGGCTACACCTTC